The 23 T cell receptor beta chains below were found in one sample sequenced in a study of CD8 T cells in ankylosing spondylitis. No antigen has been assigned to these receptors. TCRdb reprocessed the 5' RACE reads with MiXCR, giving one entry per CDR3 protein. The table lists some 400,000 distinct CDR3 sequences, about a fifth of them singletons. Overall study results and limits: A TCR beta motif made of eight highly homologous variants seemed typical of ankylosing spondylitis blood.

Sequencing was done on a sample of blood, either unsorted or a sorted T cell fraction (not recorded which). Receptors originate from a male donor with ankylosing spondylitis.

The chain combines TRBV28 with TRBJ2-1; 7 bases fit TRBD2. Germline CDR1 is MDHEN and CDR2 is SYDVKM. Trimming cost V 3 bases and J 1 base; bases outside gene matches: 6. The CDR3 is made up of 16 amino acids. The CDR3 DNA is TGTGCCAGCAGTTTTTGGGCTAGCGGTTCCTACAATGAGCAGTTCTTC. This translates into CASSFWASGSYNEQFF. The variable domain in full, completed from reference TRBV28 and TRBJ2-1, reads DVKVTQSSRYLVKRTGEKVFLECVQDMDHENMFWYRQDPGLGLRLIYFSYDVKMKEKGDIPEGYSVSREKKERFSLILESASTNQTSMYLCASSFWASGSYNEQFFGPGTRLTVL.

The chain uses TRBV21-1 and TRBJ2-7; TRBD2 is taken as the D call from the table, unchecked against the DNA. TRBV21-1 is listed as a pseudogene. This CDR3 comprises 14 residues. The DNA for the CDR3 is TGTGCCAGCAGCAAGGGTAGCGAAACCTACGAGCAGTACTTC. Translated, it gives CASSKGSETYEQYF.

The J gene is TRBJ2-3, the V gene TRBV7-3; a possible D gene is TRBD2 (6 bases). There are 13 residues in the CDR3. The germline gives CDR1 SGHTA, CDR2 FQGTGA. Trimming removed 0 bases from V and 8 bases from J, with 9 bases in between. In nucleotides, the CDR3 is TGTGCCAGCAGCTTAACGCGGGAAGGTACGCAGTATTTT. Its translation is CASSLTREGTQYF. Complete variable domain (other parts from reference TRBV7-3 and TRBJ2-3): GAGVSQTPSNKVTEKGKYVELRCDPISGHTALYWYRQSLGQGPEFLIYFQGTGAADDSGLPNDRFFAVRPEGSVSTLKIQRTERGDSAVYLCASSLTREGTQYFGPGTRLTVL.

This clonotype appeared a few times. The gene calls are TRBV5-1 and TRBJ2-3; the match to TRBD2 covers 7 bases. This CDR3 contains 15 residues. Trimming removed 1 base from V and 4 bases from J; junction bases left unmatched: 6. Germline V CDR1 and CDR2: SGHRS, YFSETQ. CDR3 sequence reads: CASSLSRESADTQYF. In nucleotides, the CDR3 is TGCGCCAGCAGCTTGTCGCGGGAGTCAGCAGATACGCAGTATTTT.

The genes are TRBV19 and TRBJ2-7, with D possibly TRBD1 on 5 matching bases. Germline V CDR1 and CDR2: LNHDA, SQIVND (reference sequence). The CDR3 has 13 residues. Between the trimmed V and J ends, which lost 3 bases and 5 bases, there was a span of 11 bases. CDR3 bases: TGTGCCAGTAGTATCCAGGGTGCACACGAGCAGTACTTC. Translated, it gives CASSIQGAHEQYF.

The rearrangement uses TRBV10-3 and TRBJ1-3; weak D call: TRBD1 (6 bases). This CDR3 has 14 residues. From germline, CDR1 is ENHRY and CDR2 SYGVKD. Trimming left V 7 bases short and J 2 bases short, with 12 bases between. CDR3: CAIKNPGAGNTIYF. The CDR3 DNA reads TGTGCCATCAAGAATCCAGGGGCTGGAAACACCATATATTTT.

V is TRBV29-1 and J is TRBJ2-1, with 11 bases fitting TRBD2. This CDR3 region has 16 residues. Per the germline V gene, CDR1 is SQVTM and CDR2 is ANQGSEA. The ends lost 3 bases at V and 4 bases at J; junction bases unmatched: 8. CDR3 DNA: TGCAGCGTTGACGGGACTAGCGGCAGATTATACAATGAGCAGTTCTTC. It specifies CSVDGTSGRLYNEQFF.

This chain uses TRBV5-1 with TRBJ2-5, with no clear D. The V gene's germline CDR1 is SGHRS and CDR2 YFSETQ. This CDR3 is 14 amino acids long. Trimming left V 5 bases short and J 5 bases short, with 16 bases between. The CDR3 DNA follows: TGCGCCAGCAGTAGTGCGGTGGGCCCCGAGACCCAGTACTTC. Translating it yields CASSSAVGPETQYF. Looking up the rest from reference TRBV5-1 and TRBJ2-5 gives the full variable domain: KAGVTQTPRYLIKTRGQQVTLSCSPISGHRSVSWYQQTPGQGLQFLFEYFSETQRNKGNFPGRFSGRQFSNSRSEMNVSTLELGDSALYLCASSSAVGPETQYFGPGTRLLVL.

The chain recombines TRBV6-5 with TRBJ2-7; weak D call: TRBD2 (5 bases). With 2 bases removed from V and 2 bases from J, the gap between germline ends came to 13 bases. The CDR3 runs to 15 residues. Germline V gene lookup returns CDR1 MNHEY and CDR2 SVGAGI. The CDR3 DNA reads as TGTGCCAGCAGTTACGAGGGCCCAAACCCCTACGAGCAGTACTTC. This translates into CASSYEGPNPYEQYF.

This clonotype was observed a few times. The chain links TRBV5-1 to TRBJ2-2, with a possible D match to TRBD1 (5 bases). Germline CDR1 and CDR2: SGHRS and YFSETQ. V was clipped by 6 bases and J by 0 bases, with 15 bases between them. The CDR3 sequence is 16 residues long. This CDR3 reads CASTVAATANTGELFF. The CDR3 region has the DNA TGCGCCAGCACAGTGGCCGCGACAGCGAACACCGGGGAGCTGTTTTTT.

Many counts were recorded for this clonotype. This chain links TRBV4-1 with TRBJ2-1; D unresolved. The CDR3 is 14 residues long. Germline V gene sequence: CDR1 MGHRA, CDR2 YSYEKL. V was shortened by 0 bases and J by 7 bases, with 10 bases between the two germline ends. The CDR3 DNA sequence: TGCGCCAGCAGCCAAGACCACGCCTGGAATGAGCAGTTCTTC. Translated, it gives CASSQDHAWNEQFF.

CDR3 region: CASSRRTGGSSPLHF. In DNA, the CDR3 is TGCGCCAGCAGCAGGCGGACAGGGGGCAGTTCACCCCTCCACTTT. The V call is TRBV5-1, the J call TRBJ1-6, with 11 nucleotides matching TRBD1. The germline V gene has CDR1 SGHRS and CDR2 YFSETQ. The trim removed 4 bases at V and 9 bases at J, leaving 6 bases unmatched. The CDR3 consists of 15 residues.

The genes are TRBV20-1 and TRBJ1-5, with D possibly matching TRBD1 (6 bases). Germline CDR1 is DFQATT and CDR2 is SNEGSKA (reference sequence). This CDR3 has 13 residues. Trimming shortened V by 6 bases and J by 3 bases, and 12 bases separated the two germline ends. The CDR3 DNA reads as TGCAGTGCCGGAGGGGGGTACAATCAGCCCCAGCATTTT. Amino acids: CSAGGGYNQPQHF.

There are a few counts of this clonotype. The CDR3 DNA reads TGTGCCAGCAGTTTCTGGACAGGGGGACAAGAGACCCAGTACTTC. This encodes CASSFWTGGQETQYF. The chain is built from TRBV12-3 or TRBV12-4 and TRBJ2-5; 10 bases agree with TRBD1. Trimming took 3 bases from V and 2 from J; bases not matched to a gene: 3. The CDR3 is made up of 15 amino acids.

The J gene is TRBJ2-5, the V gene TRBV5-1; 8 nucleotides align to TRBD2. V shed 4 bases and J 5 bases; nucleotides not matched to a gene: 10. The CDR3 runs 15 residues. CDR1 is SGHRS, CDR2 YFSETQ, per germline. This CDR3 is CASSPLAGFGETQYF. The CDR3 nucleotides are TGCGCCAGCAGCCCGTTAGCGGGATTCGGGGAGACCCAGTACTTC.

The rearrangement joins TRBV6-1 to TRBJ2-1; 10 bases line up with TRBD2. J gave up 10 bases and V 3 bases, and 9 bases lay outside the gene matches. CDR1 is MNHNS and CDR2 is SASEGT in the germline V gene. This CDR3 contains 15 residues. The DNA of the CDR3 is TGTGCCAGCAGTGAGACGGGACTAGCGTTTGAAGAGCAGTTCTTC. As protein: CASSETGLAFEEQFF.

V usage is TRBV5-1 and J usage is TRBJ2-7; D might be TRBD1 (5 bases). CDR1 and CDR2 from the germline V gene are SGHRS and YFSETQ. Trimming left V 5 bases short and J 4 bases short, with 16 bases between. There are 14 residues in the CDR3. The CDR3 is CASRAYPDSYEQYF. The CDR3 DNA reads TGCGCCAGCAGAGCCTACCCTGACAGTTACGAGCAGTACTTC.

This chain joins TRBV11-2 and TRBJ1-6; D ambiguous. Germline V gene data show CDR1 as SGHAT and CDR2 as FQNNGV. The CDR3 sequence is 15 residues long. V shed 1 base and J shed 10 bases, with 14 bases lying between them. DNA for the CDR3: TGTGCCAGCAGCTTAGGACTGGGGAGAATCTCACCCCTCCACTTT. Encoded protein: CASSLGLGRISPLHF.

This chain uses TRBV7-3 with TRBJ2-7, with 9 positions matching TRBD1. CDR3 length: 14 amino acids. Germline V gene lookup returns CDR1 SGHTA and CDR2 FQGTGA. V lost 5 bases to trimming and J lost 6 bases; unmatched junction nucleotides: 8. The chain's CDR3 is CASSPQGASSEQYF. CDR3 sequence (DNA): TGTGCCAGCAGCCCACAGGGGGCGTCATCCGAGCAGTACTTC.

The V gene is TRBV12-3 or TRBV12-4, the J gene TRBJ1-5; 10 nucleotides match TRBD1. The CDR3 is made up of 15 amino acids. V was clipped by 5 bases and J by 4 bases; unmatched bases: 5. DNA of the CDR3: TGTGCCAGCAGTACCGGACAGGGGGGAAATCAGCCCCAGCATTTT. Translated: CASSTGQGGNQPQHF.

This chain's CDR3 is CSPLRAGLTDTQYF. The CDR3 bases are TGCAGCCCCTTACGGGCGGGATTGACAGATACGCAGTATTTT. V and J are TRBV20-1 and TRBJ2-3, with TRBD2 as a possible D gene (6 bases). CDR1 is DFQATT and CDR2 is SNEGSKA in the germline V gene (reference sequence). This CDR3 has 14 amino acids.

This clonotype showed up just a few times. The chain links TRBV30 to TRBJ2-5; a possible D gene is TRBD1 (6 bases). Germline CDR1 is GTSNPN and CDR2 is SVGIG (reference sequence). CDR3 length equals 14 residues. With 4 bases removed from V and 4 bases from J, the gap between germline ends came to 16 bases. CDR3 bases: TGTGCCTGGACCAGGGGCCGTCAGATAGAGACCCAGTACTTC. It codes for CAWTRGRQIETQYF.

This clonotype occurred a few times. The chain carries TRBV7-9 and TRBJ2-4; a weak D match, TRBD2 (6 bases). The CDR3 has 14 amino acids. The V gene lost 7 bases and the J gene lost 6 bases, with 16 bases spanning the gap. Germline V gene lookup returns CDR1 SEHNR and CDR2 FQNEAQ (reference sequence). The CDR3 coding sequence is TGTGCCAGCAATCGGGACTCCGGTCGAAACATTCAGTACTTC. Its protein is CASNRDSGRNIQYF.